This T cell receptor (beta chain) was recovered during a study of PD-L1 blockade in urothelial cancer. TCRdb's table, derived via immunoSEQ multiplex PCR, lists solely in-frame clones and lacks some. The sample lists 35,000 to 40,000 clones, about 86% occurring once. Time point described: peripheral blood 6 weeks after treatment start. Germline V CDR1 and CDR2: MRHNA, SNTAGT. CDR3 length: 15 amino acids. J gave up 10 bases and V 0 bases, and 7 bases lay outside the gene matches. The specimen comprised PBMCs, sampled around atezolizumab (anti-PD-L1) treatment. The rearrangement joins TRBV6-4 to TRBJ2-1, with 9 bases aligning to TRBD2. The receptor's source is a man in his sixties with urothelial cancer. The CDR3 bases are TGTGCCAGCAGTGACTCGAGTGGGAGCGGGGGGGAGCAGTTCTTC. This gives the protein CASSDSSGSGGEQFF.